This TCR beta chain comes out of a study of OX40 agonist ivuxolimab in advanced cancers. For the wider study: Ivuxolimab, which targeted the costimulatory receptor OX40 (CD134), was an agonistic, fully human IgG2 monoclonal antibody. Patients were allowed to have had prior anti-PD-1, anti-PD-L1 or anti-CTLA-4 therapy, and 40% to 45% of the dose-escalation patients had previously received checkpoint inhibitors. Intravenous ivuxolimab was administered to patients every 2 weeks at six dose levels: 0.01, 0.1, 0.3, 1.5, 3 and 10 mg/kg. In the dose-escalation cohort, 82.7% of patients were male, and the mean age was approximately 64 years, with a range of about 20 to 90. Of the roughly 52 dose-escalation patients, hepatocellular carcinoma was present in about 19, melanoma in roughly 15, renal cell carcinoma in 9 and head and neck cancer in 9. The monotherapy dose-escalation portion (N ≈ 52 patients) of the phase I ivuxolimab trial is reported in the paper. The purpose of peripheral TCRbeta sequencing was to test whether ivuxolimab changed TCR sequence diversity and led to clonal T-cell expansion. Partial responses were achieved by three dose-escalation patients, of whom one had hepatocellular carcinoma and two had cutaneous melanoma.

Patients with autoimmune disease history or receiving systemic immunosuppression were excluded from the trial. Peripheral blood for TCR sequencing was drawn from every dose cohort at baseline, at cycle 4 day 1 and at cycle 7 day 1. Samples were obtained from an open-label, multicenter, first-in-human phase I dose-escalation trial of ivuxolimab. The trial enrolled adults with locally advanced or metastatic head and neck squamous cell, hepatocellular, melanoma or renal cell carcinoma. CD4+ and CD8+ T cells were sorted separately from peripheral blood before TCR sequencing. General conclusions and limits of the study: Low levels of normalized T-cell clonal expansion were also seen in some patients who did not respond. At doses from 0.1 to 3.0 mg/kg, clonal expansion was seen in both CD4+ and CD8+ blood T cells between baseline and week 6. After ivuxolimab, more expanded clones were found on average in CD8+ T cells than in CD4+ T cells. Partial responders in the 0.1-3.0 mg/kg groups had among the lowest normalized peripheral clonal expansion, especially among CD8+ T cells. The antigen specificity of the peripheral T cells that underwent clonal expansion was not determined.

To sequence the TCRbeta CDR3 region, genomic DNA was isolated from the sorted cells. TCRbeta CDR3 regions were sequenced using the immunoSEQ Assay. Held by TCRdb, this immuneACCESS table contains in-frame sequences only and omits some clones. Under half of the omission traces to an unresolved V gene where checked; the cause of the rest is unknown. The sample records about 66,000 clones, more than 65% of which are singletons. The ten most abundant clones make up less than 4.5% of the sample. V is pared back by 1 base and J by 6 bases, with 12 bases lying between the germline termini. The germline V gene (reference sequence) yields LNHNV for CDR1 and YYDKDF for CDR2. The CDR3 has 14 amino acids, counting the end cysteine and phenylalanine. Kept here is only the CDR3 DNA, which spans 42 bases and is read in frame from base 1. On this clone: Which antigen it targets is not known. Qualities for individual bases were not recorded, and no much larger clone is one base off.

The chain is made from TRBV15 and TRBJ1-2; no D segment can be confidently identified. The receptor was isolated from an adult with an advanced solid tumor such as melanoma, head and neck, liver or kidney cancer. The sample in question was CD4+ or CD8+ T cells sorted from blood, obtained in a trial of the OX40 agonist ivuxolimab. In nucleotides, the sequence is TGTGCCACCAGCAGAGGTTCACGAATAGATGGCTACACCTTC. It encodes CATSRGSRIDGYTF.